These 10 T cell receptor beta chains were sequenced from one sample in a study of OX40 agonist ivuxolimab in advanced cancers. Sequencing used immunoSEQ multiplex PCR; TCRdb keeps in-frame clones, though not all of them. This table holds 45,000 to 75,000 clones, about 76% found once. This sample comprised CD4+ or CD8+ T cells sorted from blood, obtained in a trial of the OX40 agonist ivuxolimab. These receptors originate from an adult with an advanced solid tumor such as melanoma, head and neck, liver or kidney cancer.

This chain links TRBV15 with TRBJ2-2; D gene uncertain. The length of the CDR3 is 13 residues. The V gene lost 4 bases and the J gene lost 7 bases, with 10 bases spanning the gap. Germline V gene sequence: CDR1 LNHNV, CDR2 YYDKDF (reference sequence). CDR3 amino acids: CATSTRPNGELFF. The CDR3 region has the DNA TGTGCCACCAGCACTAGGCCGAACGGGGAGCTGTTTTTT.

This chain connects TRBV10-3 to TRBJ2-1; D remains unclear. Germline CDR1 and CDR2: ENHRY and SYGVKD. Trimming removed 4 bases at V and 9 bases at J, with 13 bases between. The CDR3 sequence is 13 residues long. This chain's CDR3 is CAISGGSWGEQFF. CDR3 coding DNA: TGTGCCATCAGTGGGGGTAGCTGGGGTGAGCAGTTCTTC.

The count of this clone is one. The rearrangement links TRBV4-1 to TRBJ1-2; D is perhaps TRBD1 (6 bases). V was cut by 4 bases and J by 2 bases, with 14 bases left in between. The CDR3 length is 15 residues. Germline V gene sequence: CDR1 MGHRA, CDR2 YSYEKL. CDR3 nucleotide sequence: TGCGCCAGCAGCCCAGGACAGACCGAGAACTATGGCTACACCTTC. Protein product: CASSPGQTENYGYTF.

The chain is built from TRBV20-1 and TRBJ2-3, with D uncertain. Germline CDR1 and CDR2: DFQATT and SNEGSKA (reference sequence). The germline V and J ends were trimmed by 5 bases and 6 bases, with 9 bases remaining between them. The CDR3 length is 11 residues. The CDR3 region is CSAARPDTQYF. The CDR3, as DNA: TGCAGTGCTGCTCGACCCGATACGCAGTATTTT.

The CDR3 nucleotides read TGTGCCAGTAGACGGGACAGGGTTAACTATGGCTACACCTTC. Its protein is CASRRDRVNYGYTF. This chain connects TRBV19 to TRBJ1-2, with 9 positions matching TRBD1. This CDR3 is 14 amino acids long. After removal of 6 bases from V and 1 base from J, the junction contained 3 bases not matched to a gene. Germline CDR1 LNHDA, CDR2 SQIVND (reference sequence). Full variable domain (remainder filled in from reference TRBV19 and TRBJ1-2): DGGITQSPKYLFRKEGQNVTLSCEQNLNHDAMYWYRQDPGQGLRLIYYSQIVNDFQKGDIAEGYSVSREKKESFPLTVTSAQKNPTAFYLCASRRDRVNYGYTFGSGTRLTVV.

This chain connects TRBV4-1 to TRBJ1-1; D is uncertain. The CDR3 loop spans 14 amino acids. V lost 4 bases and J lost 5, with 14 bases in between. Germline CDR1 and CDR2: MGHRA and YSYEKL. The chain's CDR3 is CASSRSDRRTEAFF. The CDR3 DNA reads TGCGCCAGCAGCCGTTCGGACCGCCGGACTGAAGCTTTCTTT.

This sequence joins TRBV2 and TRBJ1-2; maybe TRBD1 (5 bases). Trimming removed 4 bases at V and 3 bases at J, with 9 bases between. The CDR3 is made up of 13 amino acids. CDR1 is SNHLY and CDR2 is FYNNEI in the germline V gene. The CDR3 nucleotides read TGTGCCAGCAGTGGTAGGGGCGACTATGGCTACACCTTC. Translation: CASSGRGDYGYTF.

This rearrangement joins TRBV19 to TRBJ2-1, with 9 bases matching TRBD2. Trimming removed 7 bases from V and 8 bases from J; junction bases left unmatched: 12. The V gene's germline CDR1 is LNHDA and CDR2 SQIVND (reference sequence). The CDR3 consists of 15 residues. The DNA of the CDR3 is TGTGCCAGTATGGGGTCGGGACTAGCTACCCATGAGCAGTTCTTC. Translation gives CASMGSGLATHEQFF.

This sequence joins TRBV14 and TRBJ2-7, with D unresolved. This CDR3 has 14 amino acids. The V and J ends lost 1 base and 4 bases respectively, with 11 bases between them. Germline CDR1 and CDR2: SGHDN and FVKESK. CDR3 DNA sequence: TGTGCCAGCAGCCAAGTCCTCAGCCCTTACGAGCAGTACTTC. It is translated as CASSQVLSPYEQYF. The whole variable domain, filled in from reference TRBV14 and TRBJ2-7, reads EAGVTQFPSHSVIEKGQTVTLRCDPISGHDNLYWYRRVMGKEIKFLLHFVKESKQDESGMPNNRFLAERTGGTYSTLKVQPAELEDSGVYFCASSQVLSPYEQYFGPGTRLTVT.

The rearrangement links TRBV29-1 to TRBJ1-1; D remains unclear. The CDR3 covers 13 residues. The germline V gene encodes CDR1 SQVTM and CDR2 ANQGSEA. Trimming stripped 1 base from V and 1 base from J, with 7 bases between. CDR3 amino acids: CSVEVSENTEAFF. Here the CDR3 DNA reads TGCAGCGTTGAAGTCTCAGAGAACACTGAAGCTTTCTTT. Filled out from reference TRBV29-1 and TRBJ1-1, the complete variable domain reads SAVISQKPSRDICQRGTSLTIQCQVDSQVTMMFWYRQQPGQSLTLIATANQGSEATYESGFVIDKFPISRPNLTFSTLTVSNMSPEDSSIYLCSVEVSENTEAFFGQGTRLTVV.